The 9 T cell receptor beta chains given below trace back to one sample, sequenced in a study of CD8+ T cells in alopecia areata. The sequencing template was cDNA reverse transcribed from extracted RNA. TCRdb's table, derived via immunoSEQ multiplex PCR, lists solely in-frame clones and lacks some. The profile shows about 140,000 clones, about 54% of them singletons. Material: CD4+ T cells sorted from blood. Every receptor here comes from a human donor in good health.

This clone was observed a handful of times. The J gene is TRBJ2-1, the V gene TRBV7-9; TRBD1 or TRBD2 may be the D gene (5 bases each). Trimming left V 6 bases short and J 1 base short, with 16 bases between. This CDR3 region has 16 residues. The germline CDR1 and CDR2 sequences are SEHNR and FQNEAQ (reference sequence). Written as DNA, the CDR3 is TGTGCCAGCAGTTACACCCGAGGGGTATCCTACAATGAGCAGTTCTTC. Translating gives CASSYTRGVSYNEQFF.

The chain combines TRBV5-1 with TRBJ2-7, with TRBD2 identical over 8 bases. This CDR3 comprises 15 residues. The V segment lost 0 bases and the J segment 9 bases; nucleotides outside the gene matches: 11. CDR1 and CDR2 from the germline V gene are SGHRS and YFSETQ. The CDR3 loop is CASSLETGTSSVQYF. CDR3 nucleotides: TGCGCCAGCAGCTTGGAAACCGGGACTAGTAGCGTGCAGTACTTC.

J is TRBJ1-5 and V is TRBV19; D possibly corresponds to TRBD1 (5 bases). The length of the CDR3 is 15 residues. Germline-derived CDR1 and CDR2 are LNHDA and SQIVND (reference sequence). The V gene lost 5 bases and the J gene lost 6 bases, with 17 bases spanning the gap. As DNA, the CDR3 is TGTGCCAGTAGTGAAACAGGTTTTGTCCGTCAGCCCCAGCATTTT. Amino acid sequence: CASSETGFVRQPQHF.

DNA for the CDR3: TGTGCCAGCAGCCGACGAGGAAAGGGAGGCACTGAAGCTTTCTTT. Translated: CASSRRGKGGTEAFF. The chain joins TRBV28 to TRBJ1-1; unclear D gene. The CDR3 consists of 15 residues. The V gene's germline CDR1 is MDHEN and CDR2 SYDVKM. Trimming took off 6 bases at V and 4 bases at J, with 18 bases between the two ends.

This clone was seen a few times. The CDR3 sequence: CAWSGTGYQPQHF. Written as DNA, the CDR3 is TGTGCCTGGAGTGGAACAGGCTATCAGCCCCAGCATTTT. This sequence joins TRBV30 and TRBJ1-5; a weak D match, TRBD1 (5 bases). Germline V gives CDR1 GTSNPN, CDR2 SVGIG (reference sequence). V lost 1 base, J lost 5 bases, and 9 bases lay in between. This CDR3 comprises 13 residues.

Of note for this clone: Other DNA sequences in the same sample also yield this CDR3. The J gene is TRBJ2-2, the V gene TRBV29-1; weak D call: TRBD1 (5 bases). The CDR3 covers 13 residues. V dropped 3 bases and J dropped 1 base, with 6 bases sitting between them. Per the germline V gene, CDR1 is SQVTM and CDR2 is ANQGSEA. The CDR3 loop reads CSVDRENTGELFF. DNA of the CDR3: TGCAGCGTTGACAGGGAGAACACCGGGGAGCTGTTTTTT.

The rearrangement joins TRBV30 to TRBJ2-5; D might be TRBD1 or TRBD2, each matching 5 bases. Per the germline V gene, CDR1 is GTSNPN and CDR2 is SVGIG (reference sequence). V shed 0 bases and J shed 9 bases, with 17 bases lying between them. CDR3 length: 14 amino acids. The CDR3 DNA reads as TGTGCCTGGAGTGTACATAGTAGACAGCGGTCCCAGTACTTC. It specifies CAWSVHSRQRSQYF.

J is TRBJ2-3 and V is TRBV4-1; no reliable D call. Germline CDR1 is MGHRA and CDR2 is YSYEKL. Trimming stripped 5 bases from V and 1 base from J, with 10 bases between. This CDR3 comprises 14 residues. The CDR3 DNA sequence: TGCGCCAGCAGCAGGGTGGCTGGCACAGATACGCAGTATTTT. Residues: CASSRVAGTDTQYF.

The chain joins TRBV5-1 to TRBJ2-5, with TRBD2 matching over 10 bases. Germline CDR1 and CDR2: SGHRS and YFSETQ. The CDR3 length is 14 residues. V dropped 3 bases and J dropped 5; count of bases not matched to a gene: 4. Here the CDR3 reads CASSSRAGGETQYF. The DNA for the CDR3 is TGCGCCAGCAGCTCGAGAGCGGGAGGGGAGACCCAGTACTTC.